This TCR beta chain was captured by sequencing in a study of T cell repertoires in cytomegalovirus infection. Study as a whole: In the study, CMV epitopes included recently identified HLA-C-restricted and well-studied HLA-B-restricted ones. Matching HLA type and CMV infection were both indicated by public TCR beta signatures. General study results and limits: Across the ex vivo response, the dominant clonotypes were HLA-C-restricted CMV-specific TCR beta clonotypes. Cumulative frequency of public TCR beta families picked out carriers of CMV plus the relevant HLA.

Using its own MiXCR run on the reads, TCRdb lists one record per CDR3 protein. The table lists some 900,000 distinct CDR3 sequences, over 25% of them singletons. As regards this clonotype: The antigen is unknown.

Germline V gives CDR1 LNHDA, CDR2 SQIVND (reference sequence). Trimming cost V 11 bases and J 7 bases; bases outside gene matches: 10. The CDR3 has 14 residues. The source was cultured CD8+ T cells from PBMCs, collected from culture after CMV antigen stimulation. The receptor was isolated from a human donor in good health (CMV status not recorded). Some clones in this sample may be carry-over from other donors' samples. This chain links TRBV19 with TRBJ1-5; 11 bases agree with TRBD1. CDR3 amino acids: CAVGGDRGLQPQHF. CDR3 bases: TGTGCCGTTGGAGGGGACAGGGGGTTACAGCCCCAGCATTTT.